The 11 T cell receptor beta chains presented below share a single source sample, sequenced in a study of blood T cells in healthy people across ages. It was with a sample-barcoded 5' primer and a J-beta primer mix that a second PCR of roughly 7 to 12 cycles was run. MiXCR, applied by TCRdb to the 5' RACE reads, yields one record per CDR3 protein. Seen here are 850,000 to 1,300,000 distinct CDR3 sequences, around 45% observed once, and the top ten hold approximately 19%. Sequences were obtained from blood. These receptors came from a woman in her sixties or seventies in good health.

The chain joins TRBV12-3 or TRBV12-4 to TRBJ2-5; a weak D match, TRBD2 (5 bases). V shed 3 bases and J shed 4 bases, with 15 bases lying between them. CDR3 length equals 15 residues. The CDR3 here is CASSFERSQSETQYF. In DNA, the CDR3 is TGTGCCAGCAGTTTTGAGCGGAGCCAGTCAGAGACCCAGTACTTC.

V and J are TRBV24-1 and TRBJ2-1, with a possible D match to TRBD2 (6 bases). The CDR3 extends over 13 amino acids. The germline V and J ends were trimmed by 5 bases and 5 bases, with 9 bases remaining between them. The germline V gene encodes CDR1 KGHDR and CDR2 SFDVKD. In nucleotides, the CDR3 is TGTGCCACCAGTGTCCCGGGAGACAATGAGCAGTTCTTC. Amino acid sequence: CATSVPGDNEQFF.

This clonotype was detected a few times. V gene TRBV29-1 combines with J gene TRBJ2-5; 10 bases align to TRBD2. The CDR3 sequence is 13 residues long. Germline V gene data show CDR1 as SQVTM and CDR2 as ANQGSEA. Unmatched junction bases numbered 10, after V lost 4 bases and J lost 11 bases. The CDR3 DNA reads TGCAGCGTTGCTAGCGGGAGTTCGGGGGAGCAGTACTTC. Protein product: CSVASGSSGEQYF.

This clonotype was detected only a few times. The chain has TRBV14 and TRBJ2-7; weak D call: TRBD1 (6 bases). Deletions cut 1 base from V and 0 bases from J, with 13 bases between. The CDR3 has 16 residues. Germline CDR1 and CDR2: SGHDN and FVKESK. The CDR3 nucleotides read TGTGCCAGCAGCCAAGTTGACAGGTCAAGCTCCTACGAGCAGTACTTC. This translates into CASSQVDRSSSYEQYF.

Regarding this clonotype: This may be a read error, as it is one base from a much larger clone. V gene TRBV5-1 combines with J gene TRBJ2-3, with D tentatively TRBD1 (6 bases). Germline V gene sequence: CDR1 SGHRS, CDR2 YFSETQ. V dropped 9 bases and J dropped 2 bases, with 16 bases sitting between them. This CDR3 comprises 14 residues. CDR3 amino acids: CANTLGHPTDTQYF. CDR3 sequence (DNA): TGCGCCAACACATTGGGACACCCCACAGATACGCAGTATTTT.

This clonotype came up once. A much more abundant neighbour one base away suggests this may be a read error. The chain links TRBV29-1 to TRBJ2-4; TRBD1 matches 9 bases. CDR1 and CDR2 (germline): SQVTM, ANQGSEA. The CDR3 is made up of 12 amino acids. V was pared by 6 bases and J by 13 bases, with 10 bases of the junction left unmatched. The CDR3 here is CSVRTGVNGQYF. The DNA of the CDR3 is TGCAGCGTAAGGACAGGGGTAAACGGGCAGTACTTC.

This clonotype was picked up a small number of times. V gene TRBV29-1 combines with J gene TRBJ2-7, with 7 bases that match TRBD2. J lost 0 bases, V lost 6 bases, and 8 bases had no gene match. Germline lookup yields CDR1 SQVTM and CDR2 ANQGSEA. This CDR3 has 14 amino acids. The DNA of the CDR3 is TGCAGCGTCCCCAGGCGCGGGAGCTCCTACGAGCAGTACTTC. Amino acids: CSVPRRGSSYEQYF.

This clonotype has just one count. The V gene is TRBV7-8, the J gene TRBJ2-1; possible D gene TRBD2, 6 bases. V was cut by 1 base and J by 9 bases, with 13 bases left in between. The CDR3 extends over 14 amino acids. Germline lookup yields CDR1 SGHVS and CDR2 FQNEAQ. CDR3 nucleotide sequence: TGTGCCAGCAGCTTAGGTACCGGGAGTAGTGAGCAGTTCTTC. It codes for CASSLGTGSSEQFF.

The CDR3 loop reads CASSSVRESTDTQYF. The CDR3 DNA is TGTGCCAGCAGTTCAGTCCGGGAGTCCACAGATACGCAGTATTTT. The V gene is TRBV28, the J gene TRBJ2-3, with D tentatively TRBD2 (6 bases). The CDR3 runs to 15 residues. CDR1 is MDHEN and CDR2 is SYDVKM in the germline V gene. V was pared by 4 bases and J by 2 bases, with 13 bases between.

The chain is built from TRBV27 and TRBJ2-1, with 8 bases identical to TRBD1. Per the germline V gene, CDR1 is MNHEY and CDR2 is SMNVEV (reference sequence). The ends lost 6 bases at V and 13 bases at J; junction bases unmatched: 14. The CDR3 sequence is 14 residues long. The CDR3 bases are TGTGCCAGCAGGGGACAGGCCTCGGGTGGTACCCAGTTCTTC. This translates into CASRGQASGGTQFF.

The rearrangement uses TRBV3-1 and TRBJ2-3; D might be TRBD2 (6 bases). Germline loops: CDR1 LGHDT, CDR2 YNNKEL (reference sequence). V was cut by 0 bases and J by 0 bases, with 13 bases left in between. The CDR3 contains 17 residues. Here the CDR3 DNA reads TGTGCCAGCAGCCAAGAGGTAGCGGAGACTAGCACAGATACGCAGTATTTT. Translating it yields CASSQEVAETSTDTQYF.